The 14 T cell receptor beta chains given below trace back to one sample, sequenced in a study of cytomegalovirus exposure and HLA in healthy donors. The PCR ran on 60 Vbeta and 13 Jbeta primers. TCRdb's table, derived via immunoSEQ multiplex PCR, lists solely in-frame clones and lacks some. The sample contains under 300,000 clones, 86% of which appear only once. The specimen sequenced was PBMCs. These receptors were collected from a man aged 35 to 55 in good health and CMV-seropositive.

The chain is built from TRBV4-3 and TRBJ2-7; 7 positions match TRBD1. Germline CDR1 is LGHNA and CDR2 is YSLEER. This CDR3 is 14 amino acids long. Losses at the gene ends were 4 bases for V and 5 bases for J; bases not matched to a gene: 8. CDR3 protein: CASSPRQGADEQYF. As DNA, the CDR3 is TGCGCCAGCAGCCCGAGACAGGGCGCGGACGAGCAGTACTTC.

This clone was seen just once. CDR3 coding DNA: TGTGCCATCAGTGAGGAGAGGTCTCGGGAGCAGTACTTC. Translation gives CAISEERSREQYF. The rearrangement links TRBV10-3 to TRBJ2-7; D uncertain. CDR3 size: 13 residues. The germline CDR1 and CDR2 sequences are ENHRY and SYGVKD. Trimming took off 2 bases at V and 7 bases at J, with 12 bases between the two ends.

The chain carries TRBV5-4 and TRBJ2-7; D is possibly TRBD2 (6 bases). CDR1 is SGHNT, CDR2 YYREEE, per germline (reference sequence). V dropped 5 bases and J dropped 0 bases, with 15 bases sitting between them. The CDR3 loop spans 15 amino acids. The CDR3 region has the DNA TGTGCCAGCAGTCCCCATAGCGGAAGCTCCTACGAGCAGTACTTC. Its translation is CASSPHSGSSYEQYF.

The chain combines TRBV29-1 with TRBJ1-1; D remains ambiguous. V lost 7 bases to trimming and J lost 1 base, with 7 bases between them. The CDR3 spans 11 residues. Germline V gives CDR1 SQVTM, CDR2 ANQGSEA. The CDR3 DNA reads as TGCAGCGCACGGGAGAACACTGAAGCTTTCTTT. This sequence encodes CSARENTEAFF.

This clone was picked up a small number of times. This chain uses TRBV19 with TRBJ2-7; the match to TRBD1 covers 9 bases. Trimming cost V 3 bases and J 6 bases; bases outside gene matches: 6. Germline V gene sequence: CDR1 LNHDA, CDR2 SQIVND (reference sequence). The CDR3 consists of 14 residues. The CDR3 spells CASSMGTGMAEQYF. CDR3 coding DNA: TGTGCCAGTAGTATGGGGACAGGGATGGCCGAGCAGTACTTC.

This clone was picked up one time. V usage is TRBV4-1 and J usage is TRBJ1-5; D ambiguous. Per germline, CDR1 MGHRA and CDR2 YSYEKL. The CDR3 spans 18 residues. The V end was cut by 0 bases, the J end by 1 base, with 16 bases between. CDR3 loop: CASSQDLSYPVSNQPQHF. The CDR3 DNA reads TGCGCCAGCAGCCAAGATCTATCCTACCCGGTGAGCAATCAGCCCCAGCATTTT.

This chain links TRBV6-7 with TRBJ2-7, with 10 bases aligning to TRBD1. TRBV6-7 is classed as an ORF, of uncertain function. V dropped 6 bases and J dropped 3; count of bases not matched to a gene: 14. CDR3 length: 17 residues. DNA of the CDR3: TGTGCCAGCAGCCCGGGACAGGGGTTTCTAACCTACTACGAGCAGTACTTC. It is translated as CASSPGQGFLTYYEQYF.

The chain links TRBV2 to TRBJ2-5; TRBD1 aligns across 8 bases. The CDR3 covers 15 residues. In germline, CDR1 is SNHLY, CDR2 FYNNEI. J was trimmed by 3 bases and V by 6 bases; bases with no gene match: 9. CDR3 protein: CASSESPGQEETQYF. CDR3 in DNA: TGTGCCAGCAGCGAATCGCCGGGACAGGAAGAGACCCAGTACTTC.

For this clone: One junction end disagrees with the germline gene, perhaps due to a read error. V usage is TRBV7-9 and J usage is TRBJ2-1; D possibly matches TRBD1 or TRBD2 (7 bases each). Germline V gene data show CDR1 as SEHNR and CDR2 as FQNEAQ (reference sequence). The length of the CDR3 is 13 residues. The CDR3 coding sequence is TGTTCCAGCAGCGGGGACAGTTACAATGAGCAGTTCTTC. This encodes CSSSGDSYNEQFF.

The chain is built from TRBV25-1 and TRBJ2-5; 11 nucleotides agree with TRBD2. CDR3 length equals 14 residues. Looked up from germline, CDR1 is MGHDK and CDR2 is SYGVNS. V gave up 6 bases and J gave up 2 bases; unmatched junction bases: 2. CDR3 sequence (DNA): TGTGCCAGCAGGGGACTAGCGGCACAAGAGACCCAGTACTTC. Encoded protein: CASRGLAAQETQYF.

The genes are TRBV7-2 and TRBJ2-2; no clear D. The germline V gene has CDR1 SGHTA and CDR2 FQGNSA. The length of the CDR3 is 12 residues. Trimming cost V 3 bases and J 5 bases, with 4 bases left between them. DNA of the CDR3: TGTGCCAGCAGCTTTACAACCGGGGAGCTGTTTTTT. Encoded protein: CASSFTTGELFF. Looking up the rest from reference TRBV7-2 and TRBJ2-2 gives the full variable domain: GAGVSQSPSNKVTEKGKDVELRCDPISGHTALYWYRQSLGQGLEFLIYFQGNSAPDKSGLPSDRFSAERTGGSVSTLTIQRTQQEDSAVYLCASSFTTGELFFGEGSRLTVL.

This chain connects TRBV6-5 to TRBJ1-5, with no clear D. The CDR3 totals 16 residues. Trimming cost V 4 bases and J 4 bases, with 17 bases left between them. Germline V gene sequence: CDR1 MNHEY, CDR2 SVGAGI. The chain's CDR3 is CASSLRPTLVNQPQHF. DNA of the CDR3: TGTGCCAGCAGTTTACGACCGACATTGGTAAATCAGCCCCAGCATTTT.

The chain employs TRBV5-1 and TRBJ2-1; tentatively, D is TRBD2 (6 bases). V was shortened by 0 bases and J by 7 bases, with 17 bases between the two germline ends. The CDR3 runs to 16 residues. Per germline, CDR1 SGHRS and CDR2 YFSETQ. This chain's CDR3 is CASSLGGLGGVNEQFF. The CDR3 DNA is TGCGCCAGCAGCTTGGGGGGACTGGGAGGCGTAAATGAGCAGTTCTTC.

CDR3 nucleotides: TGCGCCAGCAGCCAAGATGGGCTCACTGAAGCTTTCTTT. Residues: CASSQDGLTEAFF. This chain uses TRBV4-1 with TRBJ1-1; D is uncertain. V was pared by 0 bases and J by 4 bases, with 6 bases between. There are 13 residues in the CDR3. Germline-derived CDR1 and CDR2 are MGHRA and YSYEKL.